This T cell receptor (beta chain) was sequenced during a study of blood T cell repertoires in COVID-19. Data came from immunoSEQ multiplex PCR; TCRdb stores just in-frame clones and leaves some out. Here the sample spans 250,000 to 300,000 clones, around 85% being singletons. This receptor was identified in a woman between 70 and 85 years old with acute or convalescent COVID-19. Sequencing used peripheral blood.

The CDR3 coding sequence is TGTGCCAGTAGCCCAGGGTGGGGTGTTCAGCCCCAGCATTTT. This gives the protein CASSPGWGVQPQHF. The V call is TRBV19, the J call TRBJ1-5, with TRBD1 as a possible D gene (5 bases). Trimming pared 6 bases from V and 6 bases from J, leaving 15 bases between. Germline V lookup: CDR1 LNHDA, CDR2 SQIVND (reference sequence). The CDR3 is 14 amino acids.